This entry lists 15 T cell receptor beta chains sequenced from one sample in a study of identical twins (dated by TCRdb to about 2016). The library was prepared using 5' RACE. These reads were obtained on an Illumina HiSeq 2000. TCRdb reprocessed the public reads (quality trimming at Q25 with fastp, clone calling with MiXCR) and kept in-frame beta chains. Identical CDR3 protein sequences are pooled into one entry, listed with their most common genes and DNA. Within this sample are more than 200,000 distinct CDR3 sequences, with around a tenth of them counted one time only. The top ten clones comprise about 5% of the sample. Input material: memory (CD45RO+) T cells sorted from blood. The cell subset or site label for this specimen denotes: CD45RO+ enriched T cells. These receptors all come from a woman aged 18-30 years in good health.

The genes are TRBV2 and TRBJ2-5; 8 nucleotides agree with TRBD1. Trimming cost V 8 bases and J 5 bases; bases outside gene matches: 4. CDR1 is SNHLY and CDR2 is FYNNEI in the germline V gene. The CDR3 sequence is 12 residues long. The CDR3 nucleotides are TGTGCCAGCCTAACAGGGGGGGAGACCCAGTACTTC. This codes for CASLTGGETQYF.

This clonotype was picked up many times. The chain uses TRBV12-3 or TRBV12-4 and TRBJ1-1, with D possibly TRBD1 on 5 matching bases. V lost 3 bases, J lost 8 bases, and 13 bases lay in between. CDR3 length: 13 amino acids. The CDR3 here is CASSFTLGGEAFF. Here the CDR3 DNA reads TGTGCCAGCAGTTTCACCCTCGGGGGAGAAGCTTTCTTT.

This clonotype was detected only a few times. V and J are TRBV7-6 and TRBJ2-5; 8 bases agree with TRBD2. The CDR3 totals 18 residues. The germline gives CDR1 SGHVS, CDR2 FNYEAQ. Losses at the gene ends were 2 bases for V and 5 bases for J; bases not matched to a gene: 16. Here the CDR3 reads CASSLQAGVGRISETQYF. Written as DNA, the CDR3 is TGTGCCAGCAGCTTACAAGCGGGGGTCGGGCGTATTTCGGAGACCCAGTACTTC.

This clonotype was found many times. The chain is built from TRBV7-9 and TRBJ2-5; D is ambiguous. Between the trimmed V and J ends, which lost 5 bases and 2 bases, there was a span of 6 bases. This CDR3 spans 12 amino acids. CDR1 and CDR2 (germline): SEHNR, FQNEAQ (reference sequence). The CDR3 DNA follows: TGTGCCAGCAGCCCCCATCAAGAGACCCAGTACTTC. This sequence encodes CASSPHQETQYF. Drawing the rest from reference TRBV7-9 and TRBJ2-5, the complete variable domain is DTGVSQNPRHKITKRGQNVTFRCDPISEHNRLYWYRQTLGQGPEFLTYFQNEAQLEKSRLLSDRFSAERPKGSFSTLEIQRTEQGDSAMYLCASSPHQETQYFGPGTRLLVL.

The V and J genes are TRBV9 and TRBJ1-4; D ambiguous. V lost 0 bases to trimming and J lost 2 bases, with 8 bases between them. CDR3 size: 15 residues. The germline CDR1 and CDR2 sequences are SGDLS and YYNGEE. CDR3 loop: CASSVGSDTNEKLFF. As DNA, the CDR3 is TGTGCCAGCAGCGTAGGTTCAGACACTAATGAAAAACTGTTTTTT.

This clonotype was found many times. Germline and junction disagree at one end, which may indicate a read error. The rearrangement links TRBV12-3 or TRBV12-4 to TRBJ2-5; 12 bases fit TRBD2. CDR3 size: 14 residues. In nucleotides, the CDR3 is TGTGCCAGCATGACTAGCGGGGGCCAAGAGGCCCAGTACTTC. It yields the protein CASMTSGGQEAQYF.

The sample holds many counts of this clonotype. This chain joins TRBV3-1 and TRBJ1-5; D remains unclear. Looked up from germline, CDR1 is LGHDT and CDR2 is YNNKEL (reference sequence). Trimming pared 3 bases from V and 3 bases from J, leaving 3 bases between. The CDR3 extends over 12 amino acids. This CDR3 reads CASSHANQPQHF. As DNA, the CDR3 is TGTGCCAGCAGCCATGCCAATCAGCCCCAGCATTTT.

A few counts support this clonotype. The rearrangement joins TRBV5-5 to TRBJ2-3; maybe TRBD1 (6 bases). Trimming took 5 bases from V and 3 from J, leaving 10 bases between them. The CDR3 runs 13 residues. The germline V gene has CDR1 SGHKS and CDR2 YYEKEE (reference sequence). CDR3 amino acids: CASRRQATDTQYF. The CDR3 bases are TGTGCCAGCAGGAGACAGGCAACAGATACGCAGTATTTT.

The V gene is TRBV2, the J gene TRBJ2-3, with 9 bases lining up with TRBD2. The V segment lost 6 bases and the J segment 0 bases; nucleotides outside the gene matches: 4. The germline CDR1 and CDR2 sequences are SNHLY and FYNNEI. There are 15 residues in the CDR3. The CDR3 region is CASRTSGMSTDTQYF. The DNA for the CDR3 is TGTGCCAGCAGGACTAGCGGAATGAGCACAGATACGCAGTATTTT.

This chain's CDR3 is CASSQDLSTSSTDTQYF. In DNA form, the CDR3 reads TGTGCCAGCAGCCAAGATCTGTCCACTTCAAGCACAGATACGCAGTATTTT. The chain combines TRBV3-1 with TRBJ2-3; D is undetermined. Trimming took off 0 bases at V and 0 bases at J, with 13 bases between the two ends. The CDR3 covers 17 residues. Germline V gene sequence: CDR1 LGHDT, CDR2 YNNKEL (reference sequence).

This clonotype appeared a few times. The V and J genes are TRBV20-1 and TRBJ2-2; the match to TRBD2 covers 10 bases. This CDR3 has 14 amino acids. After removal of 6 bases from V and 5 bases from J, the junction contained 6 bases not matched to a gene. CDR1 and CDR2 from the germline V gene are DFQATT and SNEGSKA (reference sequence). CDR3 region: CSARTSGLTGELFF. The CDR3, as DNA: TGCAGTGCGCGGACTAGCGGATTAACCGGGGAGCTGTTTTTT.

This clonotype came up many times. The chain links TRBV12-5 to TRBJ2-1; no definite D call. This CDR3 comprises 15 residues. In germline, CDR1 is LGHNT, CDR2 FRNRAP. V was shortened by 3 bases and J by 2 bases, with 11 bases between the two germline ends. The CDR3 spells CASGFWLGTYNEQFF. CDR3 bases: TGTGCTAGTGGTTTTTGGCTAGGGACCTACAATGAGCAGTTCTTC.

This clonotype has ten or more counts. The chain recombines TRBV15 with TRBJ2-2; D unclear. With 5 bases removed from V and 1 base from J, the gap between germline ends came to 8 bases. The CDR3 is 14 residues long. Germline assignment: CDR1 LNHNV and CDR2 YYDKDF (reference sequence). The CDR3 DNA follows: TGTGCCACCAGCGACCCCGTGAACACCGGGGAGCTGTTTTTT. Translating it yields CATSDPVNTGELFF. The whole variable domain, filled in from reference TRBV15 and TRBJ2-2, reads DAMVIQNPRYQVTQFGKPVTLSCSQTLNHNVMYWYQQKSSQAPKLLFHYYDKDFNNEADTPDNFQSRRPNTSFCFLDIRSPGLGDTAMYLCATSDPVNTGELFFGEGSRLTVL.

This clonotype has ten or more counts. V usage is TRBV4-3 and J usage is TRBJ2-1; tentatively, D is TRBD2 (6 bases). V was clipped by 2 bases and J by 10 bases, with 27 bases between them. Per the germline V gene, CDR1 is LGHNA and CDR2 is YSLEER. The CDR3 covers 18 residues. Here the CDR3 reads CASSQRPGDIWEAGEQFF. The CDR3 nucleotides read TGCGCCAGCAGCCAACGCCCTGGGGATATTTGGGAGGCCGGCGAGCAGTTCTTC.

This clonotype was seen repeatedly, ten times or more. The rearrangement joins TRBV2 to TRBJ1-1; D is uncertain. Germline V lookup: CDR1 SNHLY, CDR2 FYNNEI. Trimming cost V 8 bases and J 3 bases, with 10 bases left between them. CDR3 size: 12 residues. This chain's CDR3 is CASGIGDTEAFF. The DNA of the CDR3 is TGTGCCAGCGGTATCGGTGACACTGAAGCTTTCTTT.